This T cell receptor (beta chain) is drawn from a study of breast tumors, draining lymph nodes, adjacent tissues. Whole-study results and caveats: Tumor TCR diversity was below lymph nodes but above nontumor tissue. Luminal-like breast cancer showed significantly greater tumor-nontumor repertoire similarity than basal-like breast cancer did. The lymph node origin of tumor T cells was framed as consistent with a hypothesis, not demonstrated. Most tumor T cells seemingly derive from lymph node, then expand in tumor.

This CDR3 has 15 amino acids. Germline CDR1 reads LGHDT; CDR2 reads YNNKEL (reference sequence). V shed 2 bases, J shed 7 bases, and the junction held 3 bases outside the gene matches. TCRdb re-called the multiplex PCR reads through MiXCR, storing one row per CDR3 protein. The sample has some 200,000 distinct CDR3 sequences, 30% to 40% seen once. This clonotype was recorded at least ten times. What it binds is unknown. Breast cancer patients provided tissue from their axillary draining lymph nodes. The TCR comes from a female donor with breast cancer. Some clones in this sample may be carry-over from other donors' samples. This chain connects TRBV3-1 to TRBJ1-4; 11 bases fit TRBD1. Input material: axillary lymph node tissue. The chain's CDR3 is CASSQPGTGGEKLFF. CDR3 nucleotide sequence: TGTGCCAGCAGCCAACCCGGGACAGGGGGTGAAAAACTGTTTTTT.